This T cell receptor beta chain was profiled in a study of T cell repertoires in cytomegalovirus infection (dated by TCRdb to between 2017 and 2020). With respect to the entire study: Because public TCR beta signatures pointed to carriage of CMV infection together with the matching HLA type, the HLA type of each donor mattered for the analysis. Broader findings and caveats from the paper: In both this cohort and an independent approximately 370-donor cohort, the cumulative frequency of public TCR beta family members distinguished carriers of CMV infection plus the relevant HLA type. The ex vivo response was dominated by HLA-C-restricted CMV-specific TCR beta clonotypes, which also provided the single most frequent clonotype in two of eight donors.

As regards this clonotype: Its antigen target is currently unknown. No much larger clonotype is one base removed from it; base qualities were not supplied.

The CDR3 holds 16 amino acids from the cysteine to the phenylalanine. Kept here is only the CDR3 DNA, which spans 48 bases and is read in frame from base 1. CDR1 and CDR2, looked up from the germline V gene, are KGHDR and SFDVKD. V lost 3 bases and J lost 5 bases, and the count of bases not matched to a germline gene is 7. TCRdb shows the sequencer as Illumina HiSeq 1500. Using fastp at Q25 and MiXCR, TCRdb reprocessed the public reads and kept productive beta chains. Entries are consolidated by CDR3 protein sequence, retaining the most common genes and DNA. The sample table contains approximately 630,000 distinct CDR3 sequences; only one count was recorded for roughly 26% of them. The ten most abundant clones make up less than 10% of the sample.

The sequence joins TRBV24-1 to TRBJ2-5, and 11 junction bases match TRBD2. This TCR derives from a human donor in good health (CMV status not recorded). Some clones in this sample may be carry-over from other donors' samples. Sequenced material: CD8+ T cells from PBMCs. The CDR3 sequence is CATSDQETSGVETQYF. The bases are TGTGCCACCAGTGATCAAGAGACTAGCGGGGTGGAGACCCAGTACTTC.